A selection of T cell receptor beta chains follows, all from one sample in a study of blood T cell repertoires in COVID-19. Using immunoSEQ multiplex PCR, the repertoire was profiled, and TCRdb retains in-frame clones only, with some absent. The sample records about 160,000 clones, 83% being singletons. Sequencing used PBMCs or T cells enriched from blood (not recorded which). Receptors were obtained from a woman aged 45-60 years who had recovered from COVID-19. The CDR3 runs from the conserved cysteine through the conserved F or W. D genes are given only for firm matches. Clone size is shown for a subset of rows, as once, few, many or a class of expanded clone.

v_call: TRBV5-1
clone_size: .
j_call: TRBJ1-2
d_call: .
cdr3_aa: CASSSRLDENGYTF
cdr3_nt: TGCGCCAGCAGTAGCCGGCTAGATGAGAATGGCTACACCTTC

v_call: TRBV28
clone_size: .
j_call: TRBJ2-3
d_call: .
cdr3_aa: CASRTVAADPIDTQYF
cdr3_nt: TGTGCCAGCAGGACAGTAGCGGCGGACCCCATAGATACGCAGTATTTT

v_call: TRBV24-1
clone_size: few
j_call: TRBJ2-4
d_call: .
cdr3_aa: CATSESRQPLAKNIQYF
cdr3_nt: TGTGCCACCAGTGAGAGCCGACAGCCTCTAGCCAAAAACATTCAGTACTTC

v_call: TRBV14
clone_size: .
j_call: TRBJ1-6
d_call: .
cdr3_aa: CASSQEALWGHGSPLHF
cdr3_nt: TGTGCCAGCAGCCAAGAGGCACTTTGGGGACACGGGTCACCCCTCCACTTT

v_call: TRBV28
clone_size: .
j_call: TRBJ2-5
d_call: TRBD1
cdr3_aa: CASSSYRGRAETQYF
cdr3_nt: TGTGCCAGCAGCTCCTACAGGGGGCGGGCAGAGACCCAGTACTTC

v_call: TRBV28
clone_size: .
j_call: TRBJ1-2
d_call: TRBD1
cdr3_aa: CASSLGAGQGAYGYTF
cdr3_nt: TGTGCCAGCAGTTTGGGGGCGGGACAGGGCGCCTATGGCTACACCTTC

v_call: TRBV12-3/TRBV12-4
clone_size: .
j_call: TRBJ2-3
d_call: .
cdr3_aa: CASSPVTDTQYF
cdr3_nt: TGTGCCAGCAGCCCGGTCACAGATACGCAGTATTTT

v_call: TRBV5-1
clone_size: once
j_call: TRBJ2-6
d_call: .
cdr3_aa: CASSSQGILPGANVLTF
cdr3_nt: TGCGCCAGCAGCTCACAGGGTATCCTGCCTGGGGCCAACGTCCTGACTTTC

v_call: TRBV4-1
clone_size: .
j_call: TRBJ1-2
d_call: TRBD1
cdr3_aa: CASSLRDRDNYGYTF
cdr3_nt: TGCGCCAGCAGCCTCCGGGACAGGGATAACTATGGCTACACCTTC

v_call: TRBV5-1
clone_size: .
j_call: TRBJ2-1
d_call: TRBD1
cdr3_aa: CASSLEPGGLYNEQFF
cdr3_nt: TGCGCCAGCAGCTTGGAGCCAGGGGGTCTCTACAATGAGCAGTTCTTC

v_call: TRBV6-5
clone_size: .
j_call: TRBJ1-5
d_call: TRBD1
cdr3_aa: CASSVNRGDQPQHF
cdr3_nt: TGTGCCAGCAGCGTTAACAGGGGCGATCAGCCCCAGCATTTT

v_call: TRBV11-2
clone_size: .
j_call: TRBJ2-5
d_call: TRBD2
cdr3_aa: CASSLDSMVAGRETQYF
cdr3_nt: TGTGCCAGCAGCTTAGATAGTATGGTAGCGGGGCGGGAGACCCAGTACTTC

v_call: TRBV6-4
clone_size: .
j_call: TRBJ2-3
d_call: .
cdr3_aa: CASRFSASTDTQYF
cdr3_nt: TGTGCCAGCAGGTTTAGCGCTAGCACAGATACGCAGTATTTT

v_call: TRBV2
clone_size: .
j_call: TRBJ2-1
d_call: .
cdr3_aa: CASRGLGVGYNEQFF
cdr3_nt: TGTGCCAGCAGGGGGTTGGGAGTAGGGTACAATGAGCAGTTCTTC

v_call: TRBV6-2/TRBV6-3
clone_size: .
j_call: TRBJ1-1
d_call: TRBD1
cdr3_aa: CASSERQGAQNTEAFF
cdr3_nt: TGTGCCAGCAGTGAGCGACAGGGGGCTCAGAACACTGAAGCTTTCTTT

v_call: TRBV9
clone_size: .
j_call: TRBJ2-1
d_call: TRBD2
cdr3_aa: CASSGRLAAPSSSYNEQFF
cdr3_nt: TGTGCCAGCAGCGGAAGACTAGCGGCTCCTTCTAGCTCCTACAATGAGCAGTTCTTC

v_call: TRBV28
clone_size: .
j_call: TRBJ1-5
d_call: .
cdr3_aa: CASSLGFRPGGQPQHF
cdr3_nt: TGTGCCAGCAGTTTAGGGTTTCGGCCGGGAGGTCAGCCCCAGCATTTT

v_call: TRBV6-5
clone_size: .
j_call: TRBJ1-1
d_call: TRBD1
cdr3_aa: CASPGQKNTEAFF
cdr3_nt: TGTGCCAGCCCGGGACAGAAGAACACTGAAGCTTTCTTT

v_call: TRBV28
clone_size: .
j_call: TRBJ2-1
d_call: .
cdr3_aa: CASSLRRPASGYGGEQFF
cdr3_nt: TGTGCCAGCAGTTTACGCCGTCCTGCGAGCGGGTACGGCGGTGAGCAGTTCTTC

v_call: TRBV14
clone_size: .
j_call: TRBJ1-2
d_call: .
cdr3_aa: CASSQGSSAGVGGYTF
cdr3_nt: TGTGCCAGCAGCCAAGGTAGTTCGGCAGGGGTTGGTGGCTACACCTTC

v_call: TRBV5-1
clone_size: .
j_call: TRBJ1-1
d_call: .
cdr3_aa: CASSLVIGGDTEAFF
cdr3_nt: TGCGCCAGCAGCTTGGTCATTGGGGGGGACACTGAAGCTTTCTTT

v_call: TRBV7-2
clone_size: .
j_call: TRBJ2-5
d_call: .
cdr3_aa: CASSSNGGRGETQYF
cdr3_nt: TGTGCCAGCAGCTCGAACGGGGGAAGGGGAGAGACCCAGTACTTC

v_call: TRBV12-3/TRBV12-4
clone_size: .
j_call: TRBJ1-2
d_call: .
cdr3_aa: CASSLRRGQGYTF
cdr3_nt: TGTGCCAGCAGTTTACGCAGGGGCCAGGGCTACACCTTC

v_call: TRBV9
clone_size: .
j_call: TRBJ2-3
d_call: TRBD1
cdr3_aa: CASSGQGRGTDTQYF
cdr3_nt: TGTGCCAGCAGCGGACAGGGGCGGGGCACAGATACGCAGTATTTT

v_call: TRBV6-4
clone_size: .
j_call: TRBJ1-4
d_call: .
cdr3_aa: CARYRDEGEKLFF
cdr3_nt: TGTGCCAGGTACAGGGACGAAGGAGAAAAACTGTTTTTT

v_call: TRBV7-9
clone_size: .
j_call: TRBJ1-1
d_call: .
cdr3_aa: CANRAPGGLTEAFF
cdr3_nt: TGTGCCAACCGGGCCCCAGGAGGGCTCACTGAAGCTTTCTTT

v_call: TRBV30
clone_size: once
j_call: TRBJ1-5
d_call: TRBD1
cdr3_aa: CAWSAGQGAAPLRQPQHF
cdr3_nt: TGTGCCTGGAGCGCTGGACAGGGGGCTGCTCCCCTCCGTCAGCCCCAGCATTTT